This record looks at one T cell receptor (beta chain) sequence and its context. These data are taken from a study of blood T cells in healthy people across ages. The germline V gene encodes CDR1 SGHKS and CDR2 YYEKEE (reference sequence). J gave up 4 bases and V 4 bases, and 8 bases lay outside the gene matches. This CDR3 comprises 15 residues. Next came a second PCR, run for roughly 7 to 12 cycles, which used a sample-barcoded 5' primer along with a J-beta primer mix. In TCRdb, the 5' RACE reads were re-called with MiXCR into one record per CDR3 protein. The sample holds about 570,000 distinct CDR3 sequences, roughly 28% seen once.

The chain uses TRBV5-5 and TRBJ2-1; 7 bases match TRBD1. This TCR derives from a woman between 65 and 79 years old in good health. Input material: blood. CDR3 loop: CASSPYRGTYNEQFF. As DNA, the CDR3 is TGTGCCAGCAGCCCCTACAGGGGAACATACAATGAGCAGTTCTTC.